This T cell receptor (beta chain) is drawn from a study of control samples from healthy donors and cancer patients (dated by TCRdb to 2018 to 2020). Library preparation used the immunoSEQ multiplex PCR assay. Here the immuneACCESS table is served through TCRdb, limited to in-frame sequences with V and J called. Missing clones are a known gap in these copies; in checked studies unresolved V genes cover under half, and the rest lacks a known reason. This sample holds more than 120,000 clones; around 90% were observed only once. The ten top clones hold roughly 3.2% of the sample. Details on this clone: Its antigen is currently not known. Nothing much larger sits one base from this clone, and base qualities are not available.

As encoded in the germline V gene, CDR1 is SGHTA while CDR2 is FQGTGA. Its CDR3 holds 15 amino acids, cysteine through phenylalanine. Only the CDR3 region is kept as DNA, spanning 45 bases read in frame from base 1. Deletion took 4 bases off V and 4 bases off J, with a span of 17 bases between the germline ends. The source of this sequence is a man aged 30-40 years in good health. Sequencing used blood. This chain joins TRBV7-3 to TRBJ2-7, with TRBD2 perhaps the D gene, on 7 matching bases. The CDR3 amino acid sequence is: CASSSQAGAPYEQYF. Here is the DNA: TGTGCCAGCAGCTCTCAGGCGGGGGCCCCTTACGAGCAGTACTTC.